One and the same sample provided the 15 T cell receptor beta chains below, sequenced in a study of molecular identifiers for immune sequencing clone quantification. Each CDR3 protein gets one entry after TCRdb re-called the PCR reads with MiXCR. Among hundreds of thousands of distinct CDR3 sequences listed, roughly 23% were seen once. Sequences were obtained from naive CD8+ T cells from blood, with Jurkat cell RNA spiked in. Subset of the sample: FACS-sorted CD8+CD4-CCR7+CD45RA+ naive T cells. The receptor source for this set is a human donor in good health. Some libraries in this study had Jurkat cell RNA spiked in.

In this sample, this clonotype turned up a few times. The chain joins TRBV6-5 to TRBJ2-7, with TRBD1 matching 9 bases. The junction had 14 bases not matched to a gene; V was cut back by 6 bases and J by 2 bases. The germline V gene encodes CDR1 MNHEY and CDR2 SVGAGI. The CDR3 is made up of 17 amino acids. The chain's CDR3 is CASSHIWGRDRAYEQYF. CDR3 in DNA: TGTGCCAGCAGCCACATATGGGGCCGGGACAGGGCCTACGAGCAGTACTTC.

As concerns this clonotype: A much larger clone is a single base away; this may be a read error. V usage is TRBV7-2 and J usage is TRBJ1-6; no definite D call. In germline, CDR1 is SGHTA, CDR2 FQGNSA. This CDR3 has 16 amino acids. CDR3 bases: TGTGCCAGCAGCCCCACGTGGAGCTCCTATAATTCACCCCTCCCCTTT. Amino acid sequence: CASSPTWSSYNSPLPF.

V usage is TRBV20-1 and J usage is TRBJ2-7; 11 bases map to TRBD2. V gave up 0 bases and J gave up 2 bases; unmatched junction bases: 6. The CDR3 totals 16 residues. Looked up from germline, CDR1 is DFQATT and CDR2 is SNEGSKA (reference sequence). The CDR3 DNA reads TGCAGTGCTAGAGAAGCCCTGACTAGCGGGACCTACGAGCAGTACTTC. As protein: CSAREALTSGTYEQYF.

This clonotype has only a few counts. J is TRBJ2-1 and V is TRBV27; a possible D gene is TRBD2 (5 bases). This CDR3 has 13 residues. Trimming took off 5 bases at V and 4 bases at J, with 9 bases between the two ends. CDR1 is MNHEY and CDR2 is SMNVEV in the germline V gene (reference sequence). CDR3 protein: CASSQLDYNEQFF. CDR3 DNA: TGTGCCAGCAGTCAACTAGATTACAATGAGCAGTTCTTC.

Concerning this clonotype: A read error is possible here, since a much larger clone lies one base away. The chain links TRBV30 to TRBJ2-3; 8 nucleotides align to TRBD2. The CDR3 consists of 16 residues. Germline V gene lookup returns CDR1 GTSNPN and CDR2 SVGIG (reference sequence). V lost 5 bases to trimming and J lost 3 bases; unmatched junction nucleotides: 13. The CDR3 sequence: CAWSVIGGAGTDTQYF. Written as DNA, the CDR3 is TGTGCCTGGTCTGTGATCGGGGGGGCCGGAACAGATACGCAGTATTTT. Filled out from reference TRBV30 and TRBJ2-3, the complete variable domain reads SQTIHQWPATLVQPVGSPLSLECTVEGTSNPNLYWYRQAAGRGLQLLFYSVGIGQISSEVPQNLSASRPQDRQFILSSKKLLLSDSGFYLCAWSVIGGAGTDTQYFGPGTRLTVL.

This chain links TRBV3-1 with TRBJ2-7; 8 nucleotides align to TRBD1. The CDR3 sequence is 16 residues long. The germline V gene has CDR1 LGHDT and CDR2 YNNKEL (reference sequence). The ends lost 3 bases at V and 0 bases at J; junction bases unmatched: 7. The CDR3 protein is CASSHAGQGRSYEQYF. CDR3 bases: TGTGCCAGCAGCCACGCCGGACAGGGACGCTCCTACGAGCAGTACTTC.

The chain couples TRBV5-5 to TRBJ1-4, with TRBD1 as a possible D gene (5 bases). V was pared by 4 bases and J by 7 bases, with 17 bases between. This CDR3 comprises 15 residues. Germline values: CDR1 SGHKS, CDR2 YYEKEE (reference sequence). In DNA, the CDR3 is TGTGCCAGCAGCCAGCCTTCAGGGTTAAGTGAAAAACTGTTTTTT. Protein sequence: CASSQPSGLSEKLFF.

The chain is built from TRBV14 and TRBJ2-7; D gene uncertain. The CDR3 is 16 residues long. The V end lost 4 bases, the J end lost 0 bases, and 16 bases lay between the germline ends. Germline V lookup: CDR1 SGHDN, CDR2 FVKESK. The CDR3 sequence is CASSPLISGVSYEQYF. The CDR3 nucleotides are TGTGCCAGCAGCCCTTTAATCAGTGGGGTCTCCTACGAGCAGTACTTC.

As for this clonotype: One end of the junction fails to match germline, which may point to a read error. V usage is TRBV4-1 and J usage is TRBJ1-5; perhaps TRBD1 as D (6 bases). Germline CDR1 and CDR2: MGHRA and YSYEKL. The CDR3 sequence is 16 residues long. CDR3 in amino acids: CASSQVVGQSNRPQHF. In DNA form, the CDR3 reads TGCGCCAGCAGCCAAGTCGTAGGACAGTCGAATCGGCCCCAGCATTTT.

The genes are TRBV20-1 and TRBJ2-7, with D perhaps matching TRBD2 (6 bases). The CDR3 is 15 amino acids. Trimming cost V 6 bases and J 3 bases, with 21 bases left between them. Germline V CDR1 and CDR2: DFQATT, SNEGSKA (reference sequence). Here the CDR3 reads CSAQTRTGSHYEQYF. Here the CDR3 DNA reads TGCAGTGCCCAGACTAGAACCGGGAGTCACTACGAGCAGTACTTC.

This clonotype was seen many times. This rearrangement joins TRBV6-6 to TRBJ1-5, with D possibly being TRBD1 (5 bases). V was cut by 7 bases and J by 5 bases, with 18 bases left in between. CDR1 and CDR2 from the germline V gene are MNHNY and SVGAGI (reference sequence). The CDR3 has 15 amino acids. CDR3 DNA: TGTGCCAGCACCAGACAATGGGGGGAGGATCAGCCCCAGCATTTT. Its translation is CASTRQWGEDQPQHF.

The V and J genes are TRBV9 and TRBJ2-1; 16 bases are shared with TRBD2. CDR3 length: 16 amino acids. CDR1 is SGDLS and CDR2 is YYNGEE in the germline V gene. Unmatched junction bases numbered 6, after V lost 3 bases and J lost 9 bases. In nucleotides, the CDR3 is TGTGCCAGCAGCGCAGCCGGGACTAGCGGGGGGGGTGAGCAGTTCTTC. The encoded protein is CASSAAGTSGGGEQFF.

The rearrangement joins TRBV9 to TRBJ1-1, with 10 bases lining up with TRBD1. Germline CDR1 and CDR2: SGDLS and YYNGEE. The CDR3 has 14 residues. The junction had 5 bases not matched to a gene; V was cut back by 3 bases and J by 6 bases. The CDR3 bases are TGTGCCAGCAGCGCGTGGGACAGGGGAGCTGAAGCTTTCTTT. Residues: CASSAWDRGAEAFF.

Notes on this clonotype: An end of the junction does not agree with germline; a read error may underlie this. The J gene is TRBJ1-5, the V gene TRBV4-1; D is perhaps TRBD1 (5 bases). Germline V gives CDR1 MGHRA, CDR2 YSYEKL. This CDR3 is built from 15 residues. DNA of the CDR3: TGCGCCAGCAGTCCGGGACTGTATAGCAATCCGCCCCAGCATTTT. Its translation is CASSPGLYSNPPQHF.

With regard to this clonotype: It may be a read error: a sequence one base away is much more abundant. The J gene is TRBJ2-7, the V gene TRBV4-3, with D perhaps matching TRBD1 (6 bases). The CDR3 consists of 15 residues. Germline CDR1 reads LGHNA; CDR2 reads YSLEER. CDR3 in DNA: TGCGCCCGCAGCCAAGATTCAGGGGCGGGCTACGAGCAGTACTTC. It translates to CARSQDSGAGYEQYF.